Below are 17 T cell receptor beta chains sequenced from a single sample in a study of shared clonotypes between healthy human individuals. Profiling relied on immunoSEQ multiplex PCR, and the TCRdb table lists in-frame clones only, not all of them. The table shows more than 550,000 clones, with about 90% occurring only once. Naive CD8 populations comprised CD45RO-negative cells positively selected for CCR7, excluding terminally differentiated effector memory CD45RA+ cells. Sequenced sample: naive CD8+ T cells sorted from blood. The receptors were gathered from a man aged 30-40 years in good health.

V is TRBV6-6 and J is TRBJ2-1; D is possibly TRBD1 or TRBD2 (5 bases each). The CDR3 consists of 11 residues. V lost 11 bases to trimming and J lost 9 bases, with 14 bases between them. Germline V gene sequence: CDR1 MNHNY, CDR2 SVGAGI (reference sequence). CDR3 sequence reads: CACRGLGEQFF. CDR3 coding DNA: TGTGCCTGCCGGGGCCTGGGTGAGCAGTTCTTC.

This rearrangement joins TRBV21-1 to TRBJ2-1; TRBD2 reflects the table's D call only, with no check against the DNA. TRBV21-1 is noted as a pseudogene. This CDR3 is 18 amino acids long. The CDR3 region has the DNA TGTGCCAGCAGCAAAGTAACTAGCGGAGGTCGAACCTACAATGAGCAGTTCTTC. It encodes CASSKVTSGGRTYNEQFF.

The chain couples TRBV7-8 to TRBJ2-2; D not resolved. The ends were cut back, 4 bases at V and 6 bases at J, with 15 bases in the middle. This CDR3 spans 15 amino acids. From germline, CDR1 is SGHVS and CDR2 FQNEAQ. The CDR3 is CASSSPSLRSGELFF. CDR3 DNA sequence: TGTGCCAGCAGCTCCCCTTCCCTGAGGTCCGGGGAGCTGTTTTTT.

The chain is built from TRBV28 and TRBJ2-5; the match to TRBD2 covers 9 bases. The CDR3 has 15 residues. J lost 1 base, V lost 5 bases, and 5 bases had no gene match. Germline-derived CDR1 and CDR2 are MDHEN and SYDVKM. Written as DNA, the CDR3 is TGTGCCAGCAGTGGCAGACTAGCGGTCCAAGAGACCCAGTACTTC. Encoded protein: CASSGRLAVQETQYF.

Concerning this clone: Other DNA sequences within the sample encode an identical CDR3. The chain combines TRBV6-1 with TRBJ2-3, with TRBD1 matching 7 bases. The J segment lost 2 bases and the V segment lost 3 bases, leaving 2 bases of the junction unmatched. From germline, CDR1 is MNHNS and CDR2 SASEGT. This CDR3 contains 14 residues. The CDR3 reads CASSDRGFTDTQYF. CDR3 sequence (DNA): TGTGCCAGCAGTGACAGGGGGTTCACAGATACGCAGTATTTT.

This clone was counted a single time. V gene TRBV5-5 combines with J gene TRBJ1-1; 7 bases fit TRBD1. From germline, CDR1 is SGHKS and CDR2 YYEKEE (reference sequence). The CDR3 runs to 15 residues. J lost 0 bases, V lost 6 bases, and 8 bases had no gene match. As DNA, the CDR3 is TGTGCCAGCACCGAGGGGGCGCGGATGAACACTGAAGCTTTCTTT. Translating gives CASTEGARMNTEAFF. The full variable domain, in which reference TRBV5-5 and TRBJ1-1 provide the parts outside the CDR3, is DAGVTQSPTHLIKTRGQQVTLRCSPISGHKSVSWYQQVLGQGPQFIFQYYEKEERGRGNFPDRFSARQFPNYSSELNVNALLLGDSALYLCASTEGARMNTEAFFGQGTRLTVV.

This chain connects TRBV27 to TRBJ2-7, with 13 nucleotides matching TRBD2. CDR3 length: 16 residues. From germline, CDR1 is MNHEY and CDR2 SMNVEV (reference sequence). Trimming removed 6 bases from V and 2 bases from J; junction bases left unmatched: 7. DNA of the CDR3: TGTGCCAGCAGCACCCTGACTAGCGGGGGGACCTACGAGCAGTACTTC. It is translated as CASSTLTSGGTYEQYF.

The chain links TRBV27 to TRBJ1-1; the D gene is possibly TRBD1 (5 bases). Trimming pared 3 bases from V and 4 bases from J, leaving 12 bases between. Germline V CDR1 and CDR2: MNHEY, SMNVEV (reference sequence). This CDR3 region has 14 residues. The CDR3 here is CASSLGGRGTEAFF. DNA of the CDR3: TGTGCCAGCAGTTTGGGGGGGAGAGGCACTGAAGCTTTCTTT.

The chain joins TRBV15 to TRBJ1-2, with a weak D call TRBD1 (5 bases). The CDR3 totals 15 residues. Germline CDR1 reads LNHNV; CDR2 reads YYDKDF (reference sequence). Trimming cost V 1 base and J 4 bases, with 13 bases left between them. The CDR3 here is CATSRGEGLGYGYTF. For the CDR3, the DNA is TGTGCCACCAGCAGAGGAGAGGGGTTGGGCTATGGCTACACCTTC.

The count of this clone is one. The genes are TRBV21-1 and TRBJ2-2; whether TRBD1, the table's D call, matches the DNA was not checked. TRBV21-1 is recorded as a pseudogene. The length of the CDR3 is 16 residues. Here the CDR3 reads CASSKSAGGRTGELFF. The CDR3 nucleotides are TGTGCCAGCAGCAAAAGCGCAGGGGGCCGGACCGGGGAGCTGTTTTTT.

The CDR3 DNA reads as TGTGCCAGCAGCGTAGTGGGCGAGTACAATGAGCAGTTCTTC. Translated: CASSVVGEYNEQFF. V is TRBV9 and J is TRBJ2-1; D gene uncertain. The CDR3 extends over 14 amino acids. V lost 0 bases to trimming and J lost 4 bases, with 8 bases between them. Germline V gene data show CDR1 as SGDLS and CDR2 as YYNGEE.

This clone was seen only once. This chain joins TRBV2 and TRBJ2-3; possibly TRBD1 for D (5 bases). The CDR3 totals 15 residues. Per germline, CDR1 SNHLY and CDR2 FYNNEI. V was pared by 6 bases and J by 0 bases, with 13 bases between. The CDR3 protein is CASSQGRISTDTQYF. CDR3 nucleotide sequence: TGTGCCAGCAGCCAGGGCAGGATTAGCACAGATACGCAGTATTTT.

V and J are TRBV6-4 and TRBJ2-5, with D possibly TRBD1 on 6 matching bases. Per germline, CDR1 MRHNA and CDR2 SNTAGT. Trimming pared 2 bases from V and 6 bases from J, leaving 10 bases between. This CDR3 contains 13 residues. As DNA, the CDR3 is TGTGCCAGCAGTGACGCCCAGGGGAAGACCCAGTACTTC. Protein sequence: CASSDAQGKTQYF.

The V gene is TRBV4-1, the J gene TRBJ2-7, with D perhaps matching TRBD1 (6 bases). The CDR3 is 14 amino acids. Germline V gene data show CDR1 as MGHRA and CDR2 as YSYEKL. Trimming shortened V by 2 bases and J by 0 bases, and 8 bases separated the two germline ends. The CDR3 DNA reads TGCGCCAGCAGCCAACAGGGGAGCTCCTACGAGCAGTACTTC. It encodes CASSQQGSSYEQYF.

V is TRBV9 and J is TRBJ1-4; D remains unclear. Germline V lookup: CDR1 SGDLS, CDR2 YYNGEE. The CDR3 extends over 17 amino acids. V lost 1 base and J 2 bases, leaving 15 bases between the germline ends. CDR3 sequence reads: CASSVTEHSPTNEKLFF. Written as DNA, the CDR3 is TGTGCCAGCAGCGTAACGGAACATTCGCCCACTAATGAAAAACTGTTTTTT.

The rearrangement joins TRBV27 to TRBJ2-1; 8 bases are shared with TRBD2. V dropped 5 bases and J dropped 5; count of bases not matched to a gene: 8. The CDR3 is made up of 15 amino acids. The germline CDR1 and CDR2 sequences are MNHEY and SMNVEV (reference sequence). CDR3 residues: CASSTLGSGNNEQFF. CDR3 DNA sequence: TGTGCCAGCAGTACGTTAGGTAGCGGGAACAATGAGCAGTTCTTC.

The rearrangement uses TRBV6-1 and TRBJ2-7, with TRBD1 as a possible D gene (5 bases). In germline, CDR1 is MNHNS, CDR2 SASEGT. CDR3 size: 12 residues. The ends were cut back, 7 bases at V and 3 bases at J, with 10 bases in the middle. The CDR3 DNA reads as TGTGCCAGCAAGGACATAAGCTACGAGCAGTACTTC. It encodes CASKDISYEQYF.